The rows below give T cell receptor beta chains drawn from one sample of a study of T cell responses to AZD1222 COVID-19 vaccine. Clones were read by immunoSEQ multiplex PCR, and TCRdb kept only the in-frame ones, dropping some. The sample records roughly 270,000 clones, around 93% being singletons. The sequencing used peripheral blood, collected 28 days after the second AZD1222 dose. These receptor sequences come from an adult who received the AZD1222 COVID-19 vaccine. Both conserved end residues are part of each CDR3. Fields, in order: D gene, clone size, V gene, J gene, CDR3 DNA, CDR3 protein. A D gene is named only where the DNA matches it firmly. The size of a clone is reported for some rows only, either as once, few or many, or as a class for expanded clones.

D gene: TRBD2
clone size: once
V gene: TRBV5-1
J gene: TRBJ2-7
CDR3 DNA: TGCGCCAGCCAGCTAGGGCGGGGGAGTCGGGAGCAGTACTTC
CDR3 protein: CASQLGRGSREQYF

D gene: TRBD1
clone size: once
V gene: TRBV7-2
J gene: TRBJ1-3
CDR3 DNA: TGTGCCAGCAGACGGACAGGGACACTGCGGGACACCATATATTTT
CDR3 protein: CASRRTGTLRDTIYF

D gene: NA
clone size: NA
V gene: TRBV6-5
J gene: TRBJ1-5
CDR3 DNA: TGTGCCAGCGAGACAGCGGGGACCCCCTATCAGCCCCAGCATTTT
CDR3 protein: CASETAGTPYQPQHF

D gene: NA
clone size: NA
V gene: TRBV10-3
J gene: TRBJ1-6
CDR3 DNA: TGTGCCATCAGTGACAGGACTTCCAATTCACCCCTCCACTTT
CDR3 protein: CAISDRTSNSPLHF

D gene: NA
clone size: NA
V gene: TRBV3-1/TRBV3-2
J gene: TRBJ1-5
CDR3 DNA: TGTGCCAGCAGCCGAGCAGGGTCCTATAGCAATCAGCCCCAGCATTTT
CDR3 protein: CASSRAGSYSNQPQHF

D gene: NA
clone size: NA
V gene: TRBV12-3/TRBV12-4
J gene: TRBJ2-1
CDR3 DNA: TGTGCCAGCAGTCAAGACCTTTCACATGAGCAGTTCTTC
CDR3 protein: CASSQDLSHEQFF

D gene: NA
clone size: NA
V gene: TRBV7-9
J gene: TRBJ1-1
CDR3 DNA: TGTGCCAGCAACCGATGGGGGGCAGGGACTGAAGCTTTCTTT
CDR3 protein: CASNRWGAGTEAFF

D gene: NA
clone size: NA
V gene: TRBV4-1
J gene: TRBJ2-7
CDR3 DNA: TGCGCCAGCAGCCCCTCGGTGGACTACGAGCAGTACTTC
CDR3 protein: CASSPSVDYEQYF

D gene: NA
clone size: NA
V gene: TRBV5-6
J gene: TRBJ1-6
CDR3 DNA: TGTGCCAGCAGCTTGGGGAGGGGCTTTTGGTCACCCCTCCACTTT
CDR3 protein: CASSLGRGFWSPLHF

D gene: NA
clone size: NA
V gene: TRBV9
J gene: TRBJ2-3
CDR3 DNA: TGTGCCAGCAGCGTAGGCGGTTTAACGCGAACCACAGATACGCAGTATTTT
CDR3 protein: CASSVGGLTRTTDTQYF

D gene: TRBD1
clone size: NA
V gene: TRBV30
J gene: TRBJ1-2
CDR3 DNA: TGTGCCTGGAGTCCCCCAGGGGGGGTTCGCGGCTACACCTTC
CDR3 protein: CAWSPPGGVRGYTF

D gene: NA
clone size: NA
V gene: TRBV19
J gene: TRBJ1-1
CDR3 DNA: TGTGCCAGTAGTATAGACAGGGGTAAAGCTTTCTTT
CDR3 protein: CASSIDRGKAFF

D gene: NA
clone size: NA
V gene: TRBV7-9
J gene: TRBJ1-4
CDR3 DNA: TGTGCCAGCAGCTTAGGCGGCGGGGAGACTAATGAAAAACTGTTTTTT
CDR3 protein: CASSLGGGETNEKLFF

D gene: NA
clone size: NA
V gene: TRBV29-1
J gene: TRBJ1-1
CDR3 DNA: TGCAGCGTTGAAGATCAAGCACGAGGAGCTTTCTTT
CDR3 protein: CSVEDQARGAFF

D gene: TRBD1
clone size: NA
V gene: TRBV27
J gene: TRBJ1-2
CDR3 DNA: TGTGCCAGCAGCCCAGTGAGGGGGCCCTATGGCTACACCTTC
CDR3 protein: CASSPVRGPYGYTF

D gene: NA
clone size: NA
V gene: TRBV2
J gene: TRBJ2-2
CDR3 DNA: TGTGCCAGCAAACAGGAGGACGGGGAGCTGTTTTTT
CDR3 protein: CASKQEDGELFF

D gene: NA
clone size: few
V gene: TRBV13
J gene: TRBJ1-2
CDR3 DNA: TGTGCCAGCAGCTTACATTCGGCAGGCGACTATGGCTACACCTTC
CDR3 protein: CASSLHSAGDYGYTF

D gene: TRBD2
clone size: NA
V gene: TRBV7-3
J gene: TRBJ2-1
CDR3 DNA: TGTGCCAGCAGCTTCGGACTAGCGAGCAACAATGAGCAGTTCTTC
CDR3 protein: CASSFGLASNNEQFF

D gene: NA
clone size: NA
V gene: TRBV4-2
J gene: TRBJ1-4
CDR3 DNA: TGTGCCAGCAGCCAACGCGCGGGGGAGGCTGAAAAACTGTTTTTT
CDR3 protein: CASSQRAGEAEKLFF

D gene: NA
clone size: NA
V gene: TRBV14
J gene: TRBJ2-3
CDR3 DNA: TGTGCCAGCAGGGGGTACTACACAGATACGCAGTATTTT
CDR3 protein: CASRGYYTDTQYF

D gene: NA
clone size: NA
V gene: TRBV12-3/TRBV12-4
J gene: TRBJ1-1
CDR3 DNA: TGTGCCAGCAGCCCAGGACCCGGCACTGAAGCTTTCTTT
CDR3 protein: CASSPGPGTEAFF

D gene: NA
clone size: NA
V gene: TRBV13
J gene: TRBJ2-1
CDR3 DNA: TGTGCCAGCAGCCCACACGGACCAACAAATGAGCAGTTCTTC
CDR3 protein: CASSPHGPTNEQFF

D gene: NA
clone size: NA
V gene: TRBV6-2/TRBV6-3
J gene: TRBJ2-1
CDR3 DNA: TGTGCCAGCAGCATGCCCTGGGGGGCTACCAATGAGCAGTTCTTC
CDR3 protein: CASSMPWGATNEQFF

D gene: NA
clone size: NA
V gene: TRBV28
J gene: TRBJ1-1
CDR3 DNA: TGTGCCAGCAGTTTGAGGGGGGCAGGGGCTTTCTTT
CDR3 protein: CASSLRGAGAFF

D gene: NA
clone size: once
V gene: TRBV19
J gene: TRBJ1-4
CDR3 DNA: TGTGCCAGTAGTTGGGGATCTGCAACTAATGAAAAACTGTTTTTT
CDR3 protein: CASSWGSATNEKLFF

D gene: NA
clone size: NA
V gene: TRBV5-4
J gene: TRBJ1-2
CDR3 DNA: TGTGCCAGCACACTGGGAGGGACCTATGGCTACACCTTC
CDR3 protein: CASTLGGTYGYTF

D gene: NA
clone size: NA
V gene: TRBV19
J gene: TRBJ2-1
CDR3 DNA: TGTGCCAGTAGTGGCGGCAAGGGGGGTACGACCAATGAGCAGTTCTTC
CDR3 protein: CASSGGKGGTTNEQFF

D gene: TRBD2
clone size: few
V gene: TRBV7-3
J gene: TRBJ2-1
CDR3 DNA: TGTGCCAGCAGCTTAGGGGGGACTAGCGGGAGGAATGAGCAGTTCTTC
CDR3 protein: CASSLGGTSGRNEQFF

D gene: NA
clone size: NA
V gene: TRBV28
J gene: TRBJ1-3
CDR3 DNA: TGTGCCAGCGGGGGCTCTGGTGGAAACACCATATATTTT
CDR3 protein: CASGGSGGNTIYF

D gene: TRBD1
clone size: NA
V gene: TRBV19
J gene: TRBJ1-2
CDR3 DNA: TGTGCCAGTAGTATGCGGGACAGGGGGCGAGGCTACACCTTC
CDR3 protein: CASSMRDRGRGYTF

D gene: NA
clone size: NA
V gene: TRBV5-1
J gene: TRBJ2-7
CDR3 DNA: TGCGCCAGCAGCATTTCAGGATCCTACGAGCAGTACTTC
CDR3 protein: CASSISGSYEQYF

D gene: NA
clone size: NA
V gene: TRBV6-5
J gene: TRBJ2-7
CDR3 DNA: TGTGCCAGCAGTAGGGACCCAGTCTCCGTCTACGAGCAGTACTTC
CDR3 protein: CASSRDPVSVYEQYF

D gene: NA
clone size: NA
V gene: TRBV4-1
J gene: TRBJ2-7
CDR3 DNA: TGCGCCAGCAGCCAAGATAACCTCGAGCAGTACTTC
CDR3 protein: CASSQDNLEQYF

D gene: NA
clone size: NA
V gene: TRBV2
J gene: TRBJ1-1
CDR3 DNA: TGTGCCAGCACCCTAGAAAGGGGGAACACTGAAGCTTTCTTT
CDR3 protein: CASTLERGNTEAFF

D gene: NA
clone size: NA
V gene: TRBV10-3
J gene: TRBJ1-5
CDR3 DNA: TGTGCCATCAGTGGGATAAATCAGCCCCAGCATTTT
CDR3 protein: CAISGINQPQHF

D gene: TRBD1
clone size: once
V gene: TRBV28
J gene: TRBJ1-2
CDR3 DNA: TGTGCCAGCGCCACCCCCGGGACAGGAGACTATGGCTACACCTTC
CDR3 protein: CASATPGTGDYGYTF

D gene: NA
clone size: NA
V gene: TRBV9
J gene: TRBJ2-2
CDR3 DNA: TGTGCCAGCAGCGTAGAGGGCGGGGCAGAACTGACCGGGGAGCTGTTTTTT
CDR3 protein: CASSVEGGAELTGELFF

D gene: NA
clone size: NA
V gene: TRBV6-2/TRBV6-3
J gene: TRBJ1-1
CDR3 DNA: TGTGCCAGCAGTCGCGCGGGACCGAACACTGAAGCTTTCTTT
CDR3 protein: CASSRAGPNTEAFF

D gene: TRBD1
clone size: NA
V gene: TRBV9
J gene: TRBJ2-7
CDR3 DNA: TGTGCCAGCAGCCGGGACAGCTCCTACGAGCAGTACTTC
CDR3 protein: CASSRDSSYEQYF

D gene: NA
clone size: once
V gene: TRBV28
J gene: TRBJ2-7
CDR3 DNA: TGTGCCAGCAGAGTTATGGGCGCCGCAGGCCCTAGGGAGCAGTACTTC
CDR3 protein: CASRVMGAAGPREQYF

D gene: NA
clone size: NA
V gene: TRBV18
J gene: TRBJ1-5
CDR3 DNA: TGTGCCAGCTCATCCTCCGGGTGGAGGGCCGGCAATCAGCCCCAGCATTTT
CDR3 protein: CASSSSGWRAGNQPQHF

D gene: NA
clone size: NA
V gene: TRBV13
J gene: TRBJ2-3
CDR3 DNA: TGTGCCAGCAGCTTAAGACGGGGAGATACGCAGTATTTT
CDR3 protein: CASSLRRGDTQYF

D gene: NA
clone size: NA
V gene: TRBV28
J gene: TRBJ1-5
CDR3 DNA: TGTGCCAGCAGTTTGCCCTCATTGGAGCCCCAGCATTTT
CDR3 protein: CASSLPSLEPQHF

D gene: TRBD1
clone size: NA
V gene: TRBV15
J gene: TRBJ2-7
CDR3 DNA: TGTGCCACCAGCAGAGATCGGGGACAGGGGCACGAGCAGTACTTC
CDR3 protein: CATSRDRGQGHEQYF

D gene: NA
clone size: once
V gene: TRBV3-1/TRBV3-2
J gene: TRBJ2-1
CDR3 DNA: TGTGCCAGCAGCCACGTGGGTGAGCAGTTCTTC
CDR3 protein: CASSHVGEQFF

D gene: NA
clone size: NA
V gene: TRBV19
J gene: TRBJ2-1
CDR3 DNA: TGTGCCAGTAGTACCTTCGGGCCAGCCACACTGAGCTACAATGAGCAGTTCTTC
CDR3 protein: CASSTFGPATLSYNEQFF

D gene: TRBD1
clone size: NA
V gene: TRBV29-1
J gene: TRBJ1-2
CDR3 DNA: TGCAGCGTTGGGGTGACAGGGGGAGGCTACACCTTC
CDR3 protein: CSVGVTGGGYTF

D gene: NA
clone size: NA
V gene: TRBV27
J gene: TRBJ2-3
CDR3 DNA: TGTGCCAGCAGTTTATGGGCAGGGAAGAGCACAGATACGCAGTATTTT
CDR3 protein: CASSLWAGKSTDTQYF

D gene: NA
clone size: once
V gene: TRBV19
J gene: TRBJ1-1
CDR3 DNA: TGTGCCAGTAACCCTCCGGGGGGCCCCAACACTGAAGCTTTCTTT
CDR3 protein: CASNPPGGPNTEAFF

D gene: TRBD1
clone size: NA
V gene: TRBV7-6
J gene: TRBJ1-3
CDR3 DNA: TGTGCCAGCAGCTCCCCAAGGACAGGGATTGAAAACACCATATATTTT
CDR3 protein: CASSSPRTGIENTIYF

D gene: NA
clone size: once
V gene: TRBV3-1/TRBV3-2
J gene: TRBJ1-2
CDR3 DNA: TGTGCCAGCAGCCAAGCGAGGGGCGGGTATGGCTACACCTTC
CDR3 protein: CASSQARGGYGYTF

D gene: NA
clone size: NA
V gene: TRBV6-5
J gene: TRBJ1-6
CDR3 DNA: TGTGCCAGCAGATCACGGGGAAATTCACCCCTCCACTTT
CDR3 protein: CASRSRGNSPLHF

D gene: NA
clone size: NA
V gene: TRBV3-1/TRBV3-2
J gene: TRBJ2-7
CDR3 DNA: TGTGCCAGCAGCCAAGATGTCCCGGCCTACGAGCAGTACTTC
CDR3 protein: CASSQDVPAYEQYF

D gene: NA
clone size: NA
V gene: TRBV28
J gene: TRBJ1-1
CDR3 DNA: TGTGCCAGCAGGGTCGAGGGAGGGACTGAAGCTTTCTTT
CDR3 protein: CASRVEGGTEAFF

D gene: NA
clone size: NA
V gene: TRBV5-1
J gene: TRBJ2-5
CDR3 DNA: TGCGCCAGCAGCTCTAGGGGCGGGGAGACCCAGTACTTC
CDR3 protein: CASSSRGGETQYF

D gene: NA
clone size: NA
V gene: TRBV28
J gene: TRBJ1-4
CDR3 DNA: TGTGCCAGCAGTACCCCTGGCCTCGGTGAAAAACTGTTTTTT
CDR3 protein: CASSTPGLGEKLFF